This T cell receptor beta chain was obtained from a study of blood T cell repertoires in COVID-19. Germline assignment: CDR1 SGHRS and CDR2 YFSETQ. This CDR3 has 14 amino acids. The V gene end was trimmed by 4 bases and the J gene end by 6 bases; junction bases not matched to a gene: 7. TCRdb's copy holds only in-frame clones and misses some; the assay was immunoSEQ multiplex PCR. There are about 76,000 clones in the sample; 70% to 90% occur only once, and roughly 11% lies in the top ten. Sequenced material: peripheral blood. The sequence was obtained from a man aged 55 to 70 with COVID-19, enrolled during active disease. This chain links TRBV5-1 with TRBJ1-5; TRBD1 aligns across 7 bases. This chain's CDR3 is CASSVRQGGQPQHF. In DNA form, the CDR3 reads TGCGCCAGCAGCGTGCGACAGGGAGGTCAGCCCCAGCATTTT.